This T cell receptor beta chain stems from a study of blood T cell repertoires in COVID-19. Study as a whole: T cells, B-cell-depleted T cells, or PBMCs supplied cDNA or gDNA.

In the study's own analysis: Quantification of nucleated cells was approximated via reference gene primer amplification. The protocol was immunoSEQ multiplex PCR, while the TCRdb copy is restricted to in-frame clones and leaves out a portion. V and J calls and clone size are copied from that table; D and trimming were computed from the DNA. The table records approximately 170,000 clones, roughly 77% of them present only once. Sample: peripheral blood. This TCR derives from a human donor in a cohort sampled during active COVID-19.

CDR3 sequence: CASSPRNEQFF. The CDR3 nucleotides read TGTGCCAGCAGTCCTCGGAATGAGCAGTTCTTC. The chain couples TRBV12-3 or TRBV12-4 to TRBJ2-1, with D unclear. V was cut by 5 bases and J by 7 bases, with 6 bases left in between. The CDR3 is made up of 11 amino acids.